This record covers a single T cell receptor (beta chain). Measured with immunoSEQ multiplex PCR; TCRdb has only the in-frame clones, and not every one. Of 350 to 400 clones listed, 75% to 95% are singletons. This sample was taken from a study of brain metastases from non-small cell lung cancer. Trimming removed 5 bases from V and 4 bases from J; junction bases left unmatched: 12. This CDR3 spans 19 amino acids. Germline V gene sequence: CDR1 KGHSH, CDR2 LQKENI. The TCR sequence derives from a donor at least 40 years old with non-small cell lung cancer. The V and J genes are TRBV18 and TRBJ2-3; 16 bases line up with TRBD2. Sequencing was carried out using tumor-adjacent normal tissue. CDR3 in amino acids: CASSKVPGLAGGPADTQYF. DNA for the CDR3: TGTGCCAGCTCAAAAGTCCCGGGACTAGCGGGAGGGCCCGCAGATACGCAGTATTTT.